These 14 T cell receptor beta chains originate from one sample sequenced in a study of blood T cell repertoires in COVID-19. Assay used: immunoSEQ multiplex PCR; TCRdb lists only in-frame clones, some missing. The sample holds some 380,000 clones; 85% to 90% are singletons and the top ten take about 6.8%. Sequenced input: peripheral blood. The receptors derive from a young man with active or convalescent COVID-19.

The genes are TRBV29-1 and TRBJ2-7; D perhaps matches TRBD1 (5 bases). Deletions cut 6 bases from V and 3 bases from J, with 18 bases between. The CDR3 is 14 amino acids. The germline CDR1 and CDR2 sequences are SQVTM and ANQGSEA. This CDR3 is CSVIKQAARYEQYF. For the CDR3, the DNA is TGCAGCGTGATAAAACAGGCCGCACGCTACGAGCAGTACTTC.

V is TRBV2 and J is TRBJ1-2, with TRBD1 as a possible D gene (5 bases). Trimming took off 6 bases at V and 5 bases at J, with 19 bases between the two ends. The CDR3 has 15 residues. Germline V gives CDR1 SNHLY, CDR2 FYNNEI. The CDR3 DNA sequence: TGTGCCAGCAGCGAAACTTTGGACACGAGATATGGCTACACCTTC. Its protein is CASSETLDTRYGYTF.

CDR3 sequence reads: CASSTATRLAAQETQYF. Here the CDR3 DNA reads TGTGCCAGTAGTACCGCCACCCGACTAGCGGCACAAGAGACCCAGTACTTC. This chain uses TRBV19 with TRBJ2-5, with TRBD2 matching over 9 bases. Germline V CDR1 and CDR2: LNHDA, SQIVND (reference sequence). The CDR3 spans 17 residues. Losses at the gene ends were 4 bases for V and 2 bases for J; bases not matched to a gene: 11.

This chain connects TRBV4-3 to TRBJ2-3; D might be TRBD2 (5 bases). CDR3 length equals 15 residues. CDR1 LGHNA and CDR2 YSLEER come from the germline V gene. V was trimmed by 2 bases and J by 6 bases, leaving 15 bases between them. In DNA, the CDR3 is TGCGCCAGCAGCCAAAGGGTAGAGGGCCTGGATACGCAGTATTTT. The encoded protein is CASSQRVEGLDTQYF.

The DNA of the CDR3 is TGCGCCAGCAGCCAAGATAGAATGCGGCCGATCACTGAAGCTTTCTTT. It specifies CASSQDRMRPITEAFF. The chain links TRBV4-1 to TRBJ1-1; D unresolved. The germline V gene encodes CDR1 MGHRA and CDR2 YSYEKL. V shed 0 bases and J shed 4 bases, with 15 bases lying between them. The CDR3 is 16 amino acids.

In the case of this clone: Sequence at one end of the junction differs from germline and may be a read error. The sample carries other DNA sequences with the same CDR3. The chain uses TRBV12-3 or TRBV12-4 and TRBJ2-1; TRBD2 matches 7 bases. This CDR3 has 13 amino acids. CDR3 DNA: TGCGCCAGCAGCGGGATCTCCTACAATGAGCAGTTCTTC. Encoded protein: CASSGISYNEQFF.

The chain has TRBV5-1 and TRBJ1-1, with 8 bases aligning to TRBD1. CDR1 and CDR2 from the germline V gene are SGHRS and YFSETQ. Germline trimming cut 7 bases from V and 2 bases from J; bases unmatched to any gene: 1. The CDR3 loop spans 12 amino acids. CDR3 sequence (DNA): TGCGCCAGCGGACAGGGTAACACTGAAGCTTTCTTT. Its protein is CASGQGNTEAFF.

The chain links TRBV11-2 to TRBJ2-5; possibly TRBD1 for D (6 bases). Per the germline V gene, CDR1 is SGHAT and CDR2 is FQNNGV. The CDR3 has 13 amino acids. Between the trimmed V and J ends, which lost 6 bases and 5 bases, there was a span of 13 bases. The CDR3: CASRKQGTETQYF. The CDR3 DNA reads TGTGCCAGCAGAAAACAGGGAACCGAGACCCAGTACTTC.

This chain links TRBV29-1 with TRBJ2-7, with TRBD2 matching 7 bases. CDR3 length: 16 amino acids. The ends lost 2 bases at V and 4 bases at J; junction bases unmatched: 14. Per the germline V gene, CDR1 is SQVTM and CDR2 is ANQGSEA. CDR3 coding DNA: TGCAGCGTTGAACTCGGGCTACGGGAGGAGACGTACGAGCAGTACTTC. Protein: CSVELGLREETYEQYF.

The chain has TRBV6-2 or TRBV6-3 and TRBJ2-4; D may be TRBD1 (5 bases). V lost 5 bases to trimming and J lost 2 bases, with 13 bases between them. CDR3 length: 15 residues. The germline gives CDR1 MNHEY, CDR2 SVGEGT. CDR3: CASSPGIESKNIQYF. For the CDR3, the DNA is TGTGCCAGCAGTCCAGGGATTGAGTCCAAAAACATTCAGTACTTC.

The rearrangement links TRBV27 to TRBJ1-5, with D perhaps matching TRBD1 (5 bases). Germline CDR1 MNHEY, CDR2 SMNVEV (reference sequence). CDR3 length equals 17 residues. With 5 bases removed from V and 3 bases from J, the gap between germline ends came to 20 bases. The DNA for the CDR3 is TGTGCCAGCAGTGAGTCGACAGCTATAACCCTCAATCAGCCCCAGCATTTT. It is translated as CASSESTAITLNQPQHF.

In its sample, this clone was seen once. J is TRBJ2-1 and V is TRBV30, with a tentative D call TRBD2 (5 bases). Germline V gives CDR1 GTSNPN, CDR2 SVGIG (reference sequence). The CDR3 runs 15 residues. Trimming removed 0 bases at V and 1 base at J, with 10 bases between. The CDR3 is CAWSVPRTSYNEQFF. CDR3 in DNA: TGTGCCTGGAGTGTACCCCGGACTTCCTACAATGAGCAGTTCTTC.

The CDR3 bases are TGTGCCAGCAGCTCAATCCGGGTTAGCCAGCCCCAGCATTTT. Protein: CASSSIRVSQPQHF. J is TRBJ1-5 and V is TRBV5-6; D unclear. In germline, CDR1 is SGHDT, CDR2 YYEEEE. The V gene lost 3 bases and the J gene lost 7 bases, with 14 bases spanning the gap. This CDR3 spans 14 amino acids.

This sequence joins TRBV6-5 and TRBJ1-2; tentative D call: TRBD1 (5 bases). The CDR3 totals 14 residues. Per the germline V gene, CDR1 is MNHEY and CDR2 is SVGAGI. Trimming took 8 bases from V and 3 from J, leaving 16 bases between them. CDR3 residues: CASAPQGWDYGYTF. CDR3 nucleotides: TGTGCCAGCGCCCCCCAGGGCTGGGACTATGGCTACACCTTC.